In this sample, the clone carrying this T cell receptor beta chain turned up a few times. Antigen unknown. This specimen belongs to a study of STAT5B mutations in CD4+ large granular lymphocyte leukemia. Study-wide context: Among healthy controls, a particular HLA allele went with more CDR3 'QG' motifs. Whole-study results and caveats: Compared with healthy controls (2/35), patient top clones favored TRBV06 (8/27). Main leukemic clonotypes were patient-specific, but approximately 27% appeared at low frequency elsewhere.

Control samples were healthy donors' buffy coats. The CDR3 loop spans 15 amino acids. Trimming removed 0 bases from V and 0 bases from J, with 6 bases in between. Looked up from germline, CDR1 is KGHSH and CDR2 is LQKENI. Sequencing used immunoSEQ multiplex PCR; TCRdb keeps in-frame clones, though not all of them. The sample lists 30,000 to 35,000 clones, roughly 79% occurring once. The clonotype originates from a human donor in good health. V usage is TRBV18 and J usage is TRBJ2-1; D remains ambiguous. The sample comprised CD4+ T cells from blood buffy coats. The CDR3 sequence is CASSPPGTSYNEQFF. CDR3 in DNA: TGTGCCAGCTCACCACCGGGCACCTCCTACAATGAGCAGTTCTTC.